This T cell receptor (beta chain) stems from a study of post-analysis software for immune sequencing data. Study in general: Both relapsing-remitting and secondary progressive multiple sclerosis featured among the disease courses, as did progressive-relapsing multiple sclerosis.

In this sample, this clonotype turned up a few times. Unique molecular identifiers were present in the TCR beta cDNA libraries. TCRdb re-analysed the PCR reads in MiXCR, keeping a single row per CDR3 protein. This sample has approximately 460,000 distinct CDR3 sequences, with 45% found just once. The clonotype was recovered from a girl aged 5-17 years with multiple sclerosis. Input material: blood.

CDR3 residues: CSARADLPYEQYF. The CDR3, as DNA: TGCAGTGCTAGAGCGGATCTGCCCTACGAGCAGTACTTC. The J gene is TRBJ2-7, the V gene TRBV20-1; D is unresolved. CDR1 DFQATT and CDR2 SNEGSKA come from the germline V gene (reference sequence). V was cut by 1 base and J by 2 bases, with 9 bases left in between. CDR3 length: 13 amino acids.